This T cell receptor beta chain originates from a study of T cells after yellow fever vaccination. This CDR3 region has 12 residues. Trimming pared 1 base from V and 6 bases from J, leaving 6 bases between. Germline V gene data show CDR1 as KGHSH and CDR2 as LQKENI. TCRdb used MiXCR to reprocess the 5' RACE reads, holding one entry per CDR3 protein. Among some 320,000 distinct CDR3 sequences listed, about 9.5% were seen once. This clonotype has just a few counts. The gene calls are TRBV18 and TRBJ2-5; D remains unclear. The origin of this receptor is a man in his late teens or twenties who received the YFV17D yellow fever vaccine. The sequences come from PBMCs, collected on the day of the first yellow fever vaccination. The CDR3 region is CASSPQQKTQYF. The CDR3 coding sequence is TGTGCCAGCTCACCACAGCAAAAGACCCAGTACTTC.